This TCR beta chain was retrieved from a study of graft-versus-host responses after intestinal transplantation (dated by TCRdb to the early 2020s). Study-wide context: The transplants that recipients received were multivisceral, liver-intestinal, or isolated intestinal. Every recipient was given anti-thymocyte globulin induction, then maintenance tacrolimus and steroids for approximately 3 years. Bulk TCR-beta CDR3 sequencing was used to track graft-versus-host and host-versus-graft alloreactive T cell clones in the graft, circulation and bone marrow after intestinal transplantation. To identify alloreactive clones, pre-transplant mixed lymphocyte reaction products were sequenced and compared with unstimulated pre-transplant donor and recipient T cells. A cohort of approximately 24 intestinal transplant recipients, including one retransplant, was enrolled, and a few patients lacking pretransplant specimens were excluded. A peak of at least 4% donor T cells among recipient peripheral blood mononuclear cells was the definition used for donor T cell macrochimerism. Samples from a few later patients were sequenced in-house on an Illumina MiSeq with MiXCR processing rather than by the commercial service.

Trimmed from V: 4 bases; trimmed from J: 8 bases; junction bases lacking a gene match: 12. CDR1 is given as SEHNR and CDR2 as FQNEAQ, both from the germline V gene (reference sequence). The CDR3, cysteine through phenylalanine, is 15 amino acids long. Of the read, only the CDR3 DNA is kept; its 45 bases are in frame from base 1. Points the paper makes about the study in general: Peak levels of circulating GvH clones were associated with declines in HvG clones early after transplant. In patients with donor T cell macrochimerism, the allografts had high GvH to HvG T cell clonal ratios. GvH clones were detected in recipient bone marrow, and some appeared earlier in ileal mucosa or blood, consistent with an intestinal mucosal origin. The conclusions were limited by the relatively low number and heterogeneity of the intestinal transplant patients.

Worth noting for this clone: This clone's antigen is unknown. No quality values exist for individual bases; no much larger clone is one base distant.

What this sample's time point label stands for: cells obtained before transplantation from donor or recipient. CD3+CD4+ and CD3+CD8+ populations were FACS-sorted from unstimulated pre-transplant donor and recipient cells taken from spleen or lymph nodes. The library relied on the immunoSEQ multiplex PCR assay. For most patients, genomic DNA was isolated with the Qiagen DNeasy Blood and Tissue Kit and sent frozen to Adaptive Biotechnologies for TCR sequencing. For most patients, high-throughput TCR-beta CDR3 sequencing of genomic DNA was performed by Adaptive Biotechnologies. The source study handled its data this way. TCR sequencing data for some 19 patients were retrieved from Adaptive's ImmunoSEQ software; a few other patients were processed with MiXCR and VDJtools. To correct CD4 versus CD8 sorting errors, any sequence found in both subsets at a frequency ratio below 5:1 was removed. Because the origin of CDR3 nucleotide sequences shared between donor and recipient could not be assigned, those sequences were removed. Alloreactive clones required at least 2-fold expansion over unstimulated cells and minimum CFSE-low frequency of 0.002% (template counts) or 0.001% (read counts). Clones were considered mappable if detected in sequenced pre-transplant spleen, lymph node, or MLR CFSE-low populations of the donor or recipient. Cumulative frequency of alloreactive clones was calculated as a percentage of all sequences weighted by copy number. Not all clones reach the TCRdb copy of this immuneACCESS table, which keeps in-frame sequences only. Checked studies attribute under half of the gap to unresolved V genes and leave the rest unexplained. V, J and clone size are taken as reported in that table, and D and trimming were inferred from the DNA itself. In all, the sample holds over 70,000 clones, and about 94% of those were seen once. Jointly, the top ten make up approximately 0.5% of the sample.

Source: unstimulated CD8+ T cells sorted from spleen or lymph node cells, taken before intestinal transplant. The clonotype originates from a human donor who received an intestinal transplant. Rearrangement joined TRBV7-9 to TRBJ1-2; 8 bases in the junction line up with TRBD1. The sequenced DNA: TGTGCCAGCAGCTACTTGGACAGGGAGGACATCGGCTACACCTTC. Its protein product is CASSYLDREDIGYTF.